One sample yielded the 24 T cell receptor beta chains listed below, sequenced in a study of T cell repertoires in cytomegalovirus infection (dated by TCRdb to the late 2010s). The sequencer listed for this sample is Illumina HiSeq 1500. TCRdb reworked the public reads: Q25 trimming with fastp, MiXCR clone assembly, productive beta chains retained. Duplicate CDR3 protein sequences are folded into a single record with the most common DNA and genes. Recorded for this sample are about 250,000 distinct CDR3 sequences; approximately 15% of them occurred a single time. The top ten clonotypes cover roughly half of the sample. Sequencing was done on a sample of CD8+ T cells from PBMCs. The receptors stem from a human donor in good health (CMV status not recorded). Some clones in this sample may be carry-over from other donors' samples.

This clonotype came up a few times. V and J are TRBV7-9 and TRBJ1-1, with D unresolved. CDR1 is SEHNR and CDR2 is FQNEAQ in the germline V gene (reference sequence). Trimming removed 5 bases at V and 10 bases at J, with 14 bases between. The CDR3 extends over 12 amino acids. The CDR3 sequence is CASSRTELSAFF. CDR3 nucleotide sequence: TGTGCCAGCAGCCGGACCGAGTTGTCAGCTTTCTTT.

This clonotype was found many times. The V gene is TRBV7-8, the J gene TRBJ1-2; no clear D. The V gene's germline CDR1 is SGHVS and CDR2 FQNEAQ. Trimming removed 2 bases at V and 0 bases at J, with 10 bases between. The CDR3 spans 15 residues. In nucleotides, the CDR3 is TGTGCCAGCAGCTTATGGTCCACAGCTAACTATGGCTACACCTTC. Amino acid sequence: CASSLWSTANYGYTF.

This clonotype was observed many times. V and J are TRBV12-3 or TRBV12-4 and TRBJ2-2; 8 bases are a match to TRBD1. The V and J ends lost 6 bases and 1 base, in that order; junction bases with no gene match: 10. CDR3 length: 17 amino acids. CDR3: CASSHYPGTGNTGELFF. The CDR3 coding sequence is TGTGCCAGCAGCCACTACCCCGGGACAGGGAACACCGGGGAGCTGTTTTTT.

The chain joins TRBV7-8 to TRBJ1-1; no firm D call. The CDR3 extends over 13 amino acids. Trimming cost V 4 bases and J 1 base, with 7 bases left between them. CDR1 and CDR2 from the germline V gene are SGHVS and FQNEAQ. The CDR3 loop reads CASSYLANTEAFF. CDR3 sequence (DNA): TGTGCCAGCAGCTACTTAGCGAACACTGAAGCTTTCTTT.

This clonotype was detected only a few times. The J gene is TRBJ1-5, the V gene TRBV6-2 or TRBV6-3; 9 bases map to TRBD1. The CDR3 has 16 amino acids. V lost 2 bases, J lost 3 bases, and 5 bases stayed unmatched. Germline CDR1 MNHEY, CDR2 SVGEGT. The CDR3 is CASSYRTGEYNQPQHF. CDR3 bases: TGTGCCAGCAGTTACAGGACAGGGGAGTACAATCAGCCCCAGCATTTT.

Only a few counts were recorded for this clonotype. The genes are TRBV2 and TRBJ2-1, with D possibly TRBD2 on 6 matching bases. This CDR3 has 18 amino acids. The ends were cut back, 2 bases at V and 0 bases at J, with 17 bases in the middle. Germline CDR1 SNHLY, CDR2 FYNNEI. The CDR3 DNA reads TGTGCCAGCAGTGAATACGGGGCCGGTAGCGGCTCCTACAATGAGCAGTTCTTC. Amino acid sequence: CASSEYGAGSGSYNEQFF.

This clonotype was counted ten times or more. The chain joins TRBV27 to TRBJ2-3; D gene unclear. Germline V gene data show CDR1 as MNHEY and CDR2 as SMNVEV (reference sequence). V was cut by 4 bases and J by 5 bases, with 22 bases left in between. The length of the CDR3 is 17 residues. CDR3 protein: CASSSSLYPGGKDTQYF. The CDR3 DNA reads TGTGCCAGCAGTTCCAGCCTATATCCGGGTGGGAAAGATACGCAGTATTTT.

This clonotype showed up many times. This chain joins TRBV4-3 and TRBJ1-6; D possibly corresponds to TRBD1 (6 bases). The CDR3 sequence is 19 residues long. The ends were cut back, 8 bases at V and 5 bases at J, with 28 bases in the middle. CDR1 is LGHNA and CDR2 is YSLEER in the germline V gene. CDR3 residues: CASSQAPGAGAINNSPLHF. The CDR3 nucleotides are TGCGCCAGCTCCCAGGCCCCGGGGGCTGGGGCTATTAATAATTCACCCCTCCACTTT.

This clonotype has a count of ten or more. The V call is TRBV7-8, the J call TRBJ1-1, with D maybe TRBD1 (6 bases). Deletions cut 3 bases from V and 6 bases from J, with 11 bases between. Germline lookup yields CDR1 SGHVS and CDR2 FQNEAQ. This CDR3 has 13 amino acids. The CDR3 nucleotides are TGTGCCAGCAGCTTGTCAGGGGCCCCTGAAGCTTTCTTT. Amino acid sequence: CASSLSGAPEAFF.

Remarks on this clonotype: The CDR3 does not close with the conserved phenylalanine or tryptophan, likely indicating a read error. This chain links TRBV19 with TRBJ2-1; D is unclear. The CDR3 extends over 13 amino acids. CDR1 is LNHDA and CDR2 is SQIVND in the germline V gene (reference sequence). V was shortened by 3 bases and J by 5 bases, with 8 bases between the two germline ends. The CDR3 spells CASSIIENNEQFY. The CDR3, as DNA: TGTGCCAGTAGTATTATTGAAAACAATGAGCAGTTCTAC.

This clonotype was recorded a few times. The chain has TRBV28 and TRBJ1-6; TRBD1 might be the D (5 bases). This CDR3 has 17 residues. With 4 bases removed from V and 7 bases from J, the gap between germline ends came to 20 bases. CDR1 and CDR2 from the germline V gene are MDHEN and SYDVKM. The CDR3 protein is CASSSIQGWVENSPLHF. CDR3 sequence (DNA): TGTGCCAGCAGTTCCATTCAGGGTTGGGTGGAGAATTCACCCCTCCACTTT.

This clonotype showed up just once. The chain links TRBV7-9 to TRBJ2-1; weak D call: TRBD2 (5 bases). The CDR3 is made up of 13 amino acids. V lost 4 bases, J lost 9 bases, and 13 bases lay in between. Germline CDR1 and CDR2: SEHNR and FQNEAQ (reference sequence). The CDR3 DNA reads TGTGCCAGCAGCTACGACTGGGCGGGTGAGCAGTTCTTC. Residues: CASSYDWAGEQFF.

Concerning this clonotype itself: It may be a read error: a sequence one base away is much more abundant. V and J are TRBV10-3 and TRBJ1-5, with TRBD1 as a possible D gene (5 bases). The germline CDR1 and CDR2 sequences are ENHRY and SYGVKD. CDR3 size: 14 residues. V was pared by 8 bases and J by 3 bases, with 14 bases between. This CDR3 reads CAIGTLDSNQPQHF. CDR3 DNA sequence: TGTGCCATCGGGACCCTGGACTCCAATCAGCCCCAGCATTTT.

The sample holds a few counts of this clonotype. The CDR3 here is CSAADRGLDWGNQPQHF. The CDR3 DNA reads TGCAGTGCCGCGGACAGGGGGCTGGATTGGGGCAATCAGCCCCAGCATTTT. V usage is TRBV20-1 and J usage is TRBJ1-5, with TRBD1 identical over 11 bases. The CDR3 is 17 amino acids. The V and J ends lost 6 bases and 2 bases, in that order; junction bases with no gene match: 12. CDR1 and CDR2 from the germline V gene are DFQATT and SNEGSKA (reference sequence).

V is TRBV12-3 or TRBV12-4 and J is TRBJ2-3, with D unresolved. Trimming pared 1 base from V and 4 bases from J, leaving 9 bases between. The CDR3 totals 14 residues. This chain's CDR3 is CASSLGTSPDTQYF. CDR3 coding DNA: TGTGCCAGCAGTTTAGGGACCTCACCAGATACGCAGTATTTT.

V usage is TRBV15 and J usage is TRBJ1-2, with a tentative D call TRBD1 (5 bases). The CDR3 runs to 17 residues. Trimming removed 1 base from V and 3 bases from J, with 18 bases in between. Germline-derived CDR1 and CDR2 are LNHNV and YYDKDF (reference sequence). In DNA form, the CDR3 reads TGTGCCACCAGCAGAGGTTTCATAGGGGCGGATTACTATGGCTACACCTTC. It specifies CATSRGFIGADYYGYTF.

V and J are TRBV12-5 and TRBJ2-7, with 7 bases identical to TRBD1. V dropped 1 base and J dropped 3; count of bases not matched to a gene: 3. The CDR3 is 14 amino acids. Germline CDR1 reads LGHNT; CDR2 reads FRNRAP. CDR3 protein: CASGLARTGYEQYF. The DNA of the CDR3 is TGTGCTAGTGGTTTGGCCAGGACAGGCTACGAGCAGTACTTC.

V gene TRBV5-1 combines with J gene TRBJ2-1; D is possibly TRBD1 (6 bases). The CDR3 runs 17 residues. The ends were cut back, 8 bases at V and 0 bases at J, with 21 bases in the middle. Germline V gene data show CDR1 as SGHRS and CDR2 as YFSETQ. In nucleotides, the CDR3 is TGCGCCAGTACGGGCAGGGGCCCGCCGAGCTCCTACAATGAGCAGTTCTTC. Translated, it gives CASTGRGPPSSYNEQFF.

The chain links TRBV6-1 to TRBJ2-1, with D perhaps TRBD2 (6 bases). The V gene lost 6 bases and the J gene lost 0 bases, with 9 bases spanning the gap. The CDR3 runs 14 residues. Germline-derived CDR1 and CDR2 are MNHNS and SASEGT. As DNA, the CDR3 is TGTGCCAGCAGGGGGACTGACTCCTACAATGAGCAGTTCTTC. Translated, it gives CASRGTDSYNEQFF.

In its sample, this clonotype was seen once. This rearrangement joins TRBV5-6 to TRBJ2-7, with D possibly TRBD2 on 6 matching bases. Germline V lookup: CDR1 SGHDT, CDR2 YYEEEE. The CDR3 sequence is 16 residues long. Trimming took off 2 bases at V and 4 bases at J, with 19 bases between the two ends. Written as DNA, the CDR3 is TGTGCCAGCAGCTTCGGGGTGGCCAGGGACTTATACGAGCAGTACTTC. Protein sequence: CASSFGVARDLYEQYF.

This clonotype was seen only a few times. The chain uses TRBV19 and TRBJ1-2; D remains ambiguous. V was shortened by 4 bases and J by 2 bases, with 8 bases between the two germline ends. The CDR3 has 13 amino acids. Germline V gives CDR1 LNHDA, CDR2 SQIVND (reference sequence). The CDR3 DNA reads TGTGCCAGTAGTACCGGACGGAACTATGGCTACACCTTC. Amino acid sequence: CASSTGRNYGYTF.

This clonotype has more than one count but fewer than ten. This sequence joins TRBV2 and TRBJ2-3; TRBD2 aligns across 7 bases. CDR1 SNHLY and CDR2 FYNNEI come from the germline V gene. The length of the CDR3 is 11 residues. The V gene end was trimmed by 6 bases and the J gene end by 6 bases; junction bases not matched to a gene: 0. The CDR3 spells CASRRGDTQYF. CDR3 nucleotides: TGTGCCAGCAGGCGGGGGGATACGCAGTATTTT.

This chain links TRBV20-1 with TRBJ2-1; TRBD2 agrees at 14 bases. The germline V gene has CDR1 DFQATT and CDR2 SNEGSKA (reference sequence). There are 19 residues in the CDR3. Germline trimming cut 4 bases from V and 6 bases from J; bases unmatched to any gene: 17. The CDR3 region is CSAKRGVFEGTSGGNEQFF. CDR3 nucleotides: TGCAGTGCTAAGAGAGGAGTATTTGAAGGGACTAGCGGGGGCAATGAGCAGTTCTTC.

This clonotype was picked up many times. The chain recombines TRBV6-2 or TRBV6-3 with TRBJ2-5; the match to TRBD1 covers 7 bases. Trimming took 6 bases from V and 3 from J; bases not matched to a gene: 7. Germline CDR1 MNHEY, CDR2 SVGEGT. The CDR3 has 14 amino acids. CDR3 in amino acids: CASSPGTVKETQYF. Written as DNA, the CDR3 is TGTGCCAGCAGCCCGGGGACAGTCAAAGAGACCCAGTACTTC.